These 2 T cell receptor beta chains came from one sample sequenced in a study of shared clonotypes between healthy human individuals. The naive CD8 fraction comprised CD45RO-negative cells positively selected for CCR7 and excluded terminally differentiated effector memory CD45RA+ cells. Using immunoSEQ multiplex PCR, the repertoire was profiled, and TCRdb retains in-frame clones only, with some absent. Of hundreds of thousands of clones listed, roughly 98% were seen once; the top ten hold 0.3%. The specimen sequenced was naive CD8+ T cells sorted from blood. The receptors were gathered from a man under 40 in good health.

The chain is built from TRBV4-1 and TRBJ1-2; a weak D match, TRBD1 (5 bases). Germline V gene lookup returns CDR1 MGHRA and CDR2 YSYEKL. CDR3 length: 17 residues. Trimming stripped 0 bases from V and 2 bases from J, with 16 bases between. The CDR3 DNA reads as TGCGCCAGCAGCCAAGAAGGGGAGGGCAGGCCGAACTATGGCTACACCTTC. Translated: CASSQEGEGRPNYGYTF.

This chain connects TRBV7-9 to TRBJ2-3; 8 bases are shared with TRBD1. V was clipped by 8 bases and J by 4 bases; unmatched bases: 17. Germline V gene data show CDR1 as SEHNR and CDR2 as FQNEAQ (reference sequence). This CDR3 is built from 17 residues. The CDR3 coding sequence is TGTGCCAGCCCCGAGACGGAAACGGGACAGGATCCAGATACGCAGTATTTT. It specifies CASPETETGQDPDTQYF.